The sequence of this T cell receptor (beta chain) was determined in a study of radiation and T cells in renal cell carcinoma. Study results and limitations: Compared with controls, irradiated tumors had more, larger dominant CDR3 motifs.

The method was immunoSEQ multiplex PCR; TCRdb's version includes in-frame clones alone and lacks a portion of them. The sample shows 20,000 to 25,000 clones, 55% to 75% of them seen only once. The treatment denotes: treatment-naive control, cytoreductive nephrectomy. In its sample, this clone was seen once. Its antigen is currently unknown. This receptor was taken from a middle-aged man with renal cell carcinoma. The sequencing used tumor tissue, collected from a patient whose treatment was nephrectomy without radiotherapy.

The CDR3 spells CASSGTSGKLDEQFF. The CDR3 DNA sequence: TGTGCCAGCAGCGGGACTAGCGGGAAACTCGATGAGCAGTTCTTC. The J gene is TRBJ2-1, the V gene TRBV2; 13 nucleotides line up with TRBD2. This CDR3 has 15 amino acids. V dropped 6 bases and J dropped 8; count of bases not matched to a gene: 7. The germline CDR1 and CDR2 sequences are SNHLY and FYNNEI.